Each of the 20 T cell receptor beta chains below was sequenced from the same sample in a study of blood T cell repertoires in COVID-19 (dated by TCRdb to about 2020). To prepare the library, the immunoSEQ multiplex PCR assay was applied. Sourced from immuneACCESS, this table was stored by TCRdb with only in-frame sequences that have V and J called. A share of the clones is absent; for the studies checked, an unresolved V gene accounts for under half, and the remainder has no known explanation. The sample includes 400,000 to 550,000 clones, with approximately 90% observed a single time. In total, the top ten clones hold roughly 4.3% of the sample. Sequencing was performed on peripheral blood. The receptors originated from a young woman with acute or convalescent COVID-19.

V usage is TRBV18 and J usage is TRBJ2-7, with D perhaps matching TRBD2 (7 bases). The CDR3 has 16 amino acids. CDR1 and CDR2 (germline): KGHSH, LQKENI. V dropped 0 bases and J dropped 5 bases, with 17 bases sitting between them. CDR3: CASSPPRRGDIHEQYF. The CDR3 DNA follows: TGTGCCAGCTCACCACCCAGACGGGGGGACATCCACGAGCAGTACTTC.

The chain employs TRBV20-1 and TRBJ2-7, with TRBD1 matching 8 bases. Germline V gene sequence: CDR1 DFQATT, CDR2 SNEGSKA (reference sequence). This CDR3 has 14 amino acids. V dropped 3 bases and J dropped 0; count of bases not matched to a gene: 4. DNA of the CDR3: TGCAGTGCTAGTGGGGACAGGAGCTCCTACGAGCAGTACTTC. It is translated as CSASGDRSSYEQYF.

V and J are TRBV5-1 and TRBJ2-1; the match to TRBD2 covers 7 bases. The CDR3 extends over 14 amino acids. The V gene's germline CDR1 is SGHRS and CDR2 YFSETQ. After removal of 7 bases from V and 8 bases from J, the junction contained 12 bases not matched to a gene. Here the CDR3 DNA reads TGCGCCAGCGGCGGGACTACAACCGGCGATGAGCAGTTCTTC. It is translated as CASGGTTTGDEQFF.

This clone was picked up a small number of times. The rearrangement joins TRBV4-1 to TRBJ2-2; 15 bases align to TRBD2. The CDR3 has 21 residues. V shed 1 base and J 8 bases; nucleotides not matched to a gene: 17. Germline V gives CDR1 MGHRA, CDR2 YSYEKL. CDR3 protein: CASSQVGLAGGLGILVGELFF. The CDR3 DNA reads TGCGCCAGCAGCCAAGTTGGACTAGCGGGGGGGCTAGGGATACTGGTTGGGGAGCTGTTTTTT.

The V call is TRBV3-1 (or the pseudogene TRBV3-2), the J call TRBJ2-3, with D perhaps matching TRBD2 (5 bases). Per germline, CDR1 LGHDT and CDR2 YNNKEL (reference sequence). V was shortened by 2 bases and J by 12 bases, with 18 bases between the two germline ends. The CDR3 runs to 14 residues. The CDR3 region is CASSQSYGSGFQYF. In nucleotides, the CDR3 is TGTGCCAGCAGCCAATCTTACGGGTCGGGATTTCAGTATTTT.

The rearrangement links TRBV19 to TRBJ1-4, with unresolved D. Trimming pared 8 bases from V and 4 bases from J, leaving 11 bases between. Germline-derived CDR1 and CDR2 are LNHDA and SQIVND (reference sequence). CDR3 length: 13 amino acids. The CDR3, as DNA: TGTGCCAGTTCGCGGTCCCTTAATGAAAAACTGTTTTTT. Amino acids: CASSRSLNEKLFF.

The rearrangement uses TRBV9 and TRBJ1-1; the D is unclear. V shed 4 bases and J shed 6 bases, with 13 bases lying between them. The CDR3 loop spans 13 amino acids. The germline gives CDR1 SGDLS, CDR2 YYNGEE. The CDR3 bases are TGTGCCAGCAGCTCCGGGGTCGGCCCTGAAGCTTTCTTT. It codes for CASSSGVGPEAFF.

The V call is TRBV29-1, the J call TRBJ2-1; 10 positions match TRBD2. Per the germline V gene, CDR1 is SQVTM and CDR2 is ANQGSEA. The ends lost 6 bases at V and 4 bases at J; junction bases unmatched: 9. This CDR3 has 15 residues. CDR3 DNA: TGCAGCGTGGATCCACTAGCGGGGAATTACAATGAGCAGTTCTTC. Translation gives CSVDPLAGNYNEQFF.

The V call is TRBV6-6, the J call TRBJ1-1; a possible D gene is TRBD1 (6 bases). The V and J ends lost 2 bases and 3 bases respectively, with 10 bases between them. There are 14 residues in the CDR3. Germline-derived CDR1 and CDR2 are MNHNY and SVGAGI (reference sequence). Here the CDR3 reads CASSYRGGHTEAFF. In DNA, the CDR3 is TGTGCCAGCAGTTACCGAGGGGGACACACTGAAGCTTTCTTT.

The gene calls are TRBV5-1 and TRBJ2-3; 10 bases are a match to TRBD2. V lost 0 bases and J lost 2; bases outside the gene matches: 6. Per germline, CDR1 SGHRS and CDR2 YFSETQ. The CDR3 length is 17 residues. The CDR3 region is CASSLVASGGPTDTQYF. The DNA for the CDR3 is TGCGCCAGCAGCTTGGTTGCTAGCGGGGGACCCACAGATACGCAGTATTTT.

V gene TRBV13 combines with J gene TRBJ1-1; D may be TRBD1 (6 bases). The V gene lost 5 bases and the J gene lost 6 bases, with 19 bases spanning the gap. Germline loops: CDR1 PRHDT, CDR2 FYEKMQ (reference sequence). The CDR3 consists of 15 residues. The CDR3 spells CASSVEGGRYAEAFF. DNA for the CDR3: TGTGCCAGCAGCGTAGAGGGGGGGCGGTACGCTGAAGCTTTCTTT.

V gene TRBV30 combines with J gene TRBJ1-1; tentatively, D is TRBD1 (5 bases). CDR1 GTSNPN and CDR2 SVGIG come from the germline V gene (reference sequence). The CDR3 has 15 residues. Trimming removed 3 bases at V and 3 bases at J, with 17 bases between. The CDR3 DNA is TGTGCCTGGAGATTCTGGGGCAGAGAGGACACTGAAGCTTTCTTT. Translated: CAWRFWGREDTEAFF.

This clone was seen only a few times. The CDR3, as DNA: TGCGCCAGCAGTGATAGCGGGGGATCCTACGAGCAGTACTTC. Its translation: CASSDSGGSYEQYF. The chain links TRBV10-2 to TRBJ2-7, with 9 bases identical to TRBD2. Germline V CDR1 and CDR2: WSHSY, SAAADI. Trimming cost V 3 bases and J 1 base; bases outside gene matches: 1. This CDR3 has 14 amino acids.

The rearrangement joins TRBV4-2 to TRBJ2-2; a weak D match, TRBD1 (5 bases). Looked up from germline, CDR1 is LGHNA and CDR2 is YNFKEQ. The CDR3 loop spans 16 amino acids. V was trimmed by 0 bases and J by 8 bases, leaving 16 bases between them. CDR3 sequence reads: CASSQDIRQGDGELFF. The CDR3 DNA reads as TGTGCCAGCAGCCAAGATATAAGGCAGGGCGATGGGGAGCTGTTTTTT.

As regards this clone: Germline and junction disagree at one end, which may indicate a read error. The chain is built from TRBV2 and TRBJ2-3; TRBD1 is a possible D gene (5 bases). The V gene's germline CDR1 is SNHLY and CDR2 FYNNEI. The CDR3 contains 12 residues. The CDR3 DNA reads as TGTGCCAGCAATATTAATTGGGGCAAGATTGTTTTT. Amino acid sequence: CASNINWGKIVF.

Only one count was recorded for this clone. The chain combines TRBV9 with TRBJ2-3, with 12 bases matching TRBD2. Germline V gene sequence: CDR1 SGDLS, CDR2 YYNGEE. The CDR3 runs 16 residues. The J segment lost 2 bases and the V segment lost 3 bases, leaving 4 bases of the junction unmatched. CDR3 DNA: TGTGCCAGCAGCGCCGGACTAGCGGGGACCACAGATACGCAGTATTTT. It is translated as CASSAGLAGTTDTQYF. Full variable domain (outside the CDR3, taken from reference TRBV9 and TRBJ2-3): DSGVTQTPKHLITATGQRVTLRCSPRSGDLSVYWYQQSLDQGLQFLIQYYNGEERAKGNILERFSAQQFPDLHSELNLSSLELGDSALYFCASSAGLAGTTDTQYFGPGTRLTVL.

The chain links TRBV10-2 to TRBJ1-5; no definite D call. The CDR3 covers 14 residues. The V gene's germline CDR1 is WSHSY and CDR2 SAAADI. Trimming took 3 bases from V and 0 from J, leaving 6 bases between them. The CDR3 spells CASSESGSNQPQHF. CDR3 in DNA: TGCGCCAGCAGTGAATCAGGTAGCAATCAGCCCCAGCATTTT.

The V and J genes are TRBV4-1 and TRBJ2-1, with 11 positions matching TRBD1. V gave up 3 bases and J gave up 5 bases; unmatched junction bases: 3. The germline V gene has CDR1 MGHRA and CDR2 YSYEKL. The CDR3 has 15 residues. CDR3 in amino acids: CASSQGQGEDNEQFF. CDR3 bases: TGCGCCAGCAGCCAGGGACAGGGGGAAGACAATGAGCAGTTCTTC.

V and J are TRBV28 and TRBJ2-5, with a weak D call TRBD2 (6 bases). V lost 3 bases to trimming and J lost 5 bases, with 16 bases between them. Germline V gives CDR1 MDHEN, CDR2 SYDVKM. This CDR3 is built from 15 residues. CDR3 amino acids: CASSFIRAGLETQYF. The CDR3 DNA sequence: TGTGCCAGCAGTTTTATTAGGGCGGGGCTGGAGACCCAGTACTTC.

The chain joins TRBV2 to TRBJ2-7, with TRBD1 matching 10 bases. The CDR3 covers 15 residues. Per germline, CDR1 SNHLY and CDR2 FYNNEI. V gave up 4 bases and J gave up 4 bases; unmatched junction bases: 7. CDR3 coding DNA: TGTGCCAGCAGTGTAGGGGGACAGGGGTATTACGAGCAGTACTTC. Translating it yields CASSVGGQGYYEQYF.